The 24 T cell receptor beta chains reported below all come from one sample, sequenced in a study of CD8+ T cells in alopecia areata. Sequencing templates came from extracted RNA that was reverse transcribed into cDNA. Sequencing used immunoSEQ multiplex PCR; TCRdb keeps in-frame clones, though not all of them. The sample holds around 15,000 clones, approximately 54% seen once. Alopecia areata patients provided lesional scalp punch biopsies and peripheral blood. Material for sequencing was skin. The source is a human donor with alopecia areata.

This clone ranks as medium-sized. J is TRBJ2-1 and V is TRBV19; TRBD2 might be the D (6 bases). Germline-derived CDR1 and CDR2 are LNHDA and SQIVND (reference sequence). V lost 6 bases, J lost 2 bases, and 26 bases lay in between. The CDR3 covers 19 residues. The CDR3 DNA sequence: TGTGCCAGTAGCCCTGGGGGGACGCCAGTTAAGGTCGCCTACAATGAGCAGTTCTTC. Protein sequence: CASSPGGTPVKVAYNEQFF.

This clone has a single count. This chain links TRBV7-2 with TRBJ2-2; 11 bases are shared with TRBD2. Germline V gives CDR1 SGHTA, CDR2 FQGNSA. V lost 3 bases to trimming and J lost 5 bases; unmatched junction nucleotides: 8. This CDR3 has 17 residues. The CDR3 sequence: CASSFKVAGGPTGELFF. The CDR3 DNA is TGTGCCAGCAGCTTCAAGGTAGCGGGAGGGCCTACCGGGGAGCTGTTTTTT.

The CDR3 sequence: CATSVLGQGGNEQFF. The CDR3 DNA is TGTGCCACCAGCGTGCTAGGACAGGGGGGAAATGAGCAGTTCTTC. This chain joins TRBV15 and TRBJ2-1; the match to TRBD1 covers 10 bases. This CDR3 has 15 amino acids. V shed 5 bases and J 7 bases; nucleotides not matched to a gene: 8. CDR1 LNHNV and CDR2 YYDKDF come from the germline V gene (reference sequence).

The chain uses TRBV15 and TRBJ1-1; D not resolved. The CDR3 extends over 15 amino acids. Trimming removed 0 bases from V and 7 bases from J, with 15 bases in between. From germline, CDR1 is LNHNV and CDR2 YYDKDF (reference sequence). This chain's CDR3 is CATSRDKNPGNEAFF. The CDR3 DNA reads TGTGCCACCAGCAGAGATAAAAACCCCGGTAATGAAGCTTTCTTT.

V is TRBV19 and J is TRBJ1-1; tentative D call: TRBD1 (5 bases). There are 16 residues in the CDR3. The germline CDR1 and CDR2 sequences are LNHDA and SQIVND (reference sequence). V was trimmed by 8 bases and J by 1 base, leaving 20 bases between them. The CDR3: CASASRLGETNTEAFF. For the CDR3, the DNA is TGTGCCAGTGCGTCGAGGCTGGGGGAGACGAACACTGAAGCTTTCTTT.

This clone showed up just a few times. This chain links TRBV27 with TRBJ2-3; D is unclear. The CDR3 covers 11 residues. CDR1 is MNHEY, CDR2 SMNVEV, per germline (reference sequence). The V gene lost 10 bases and the J gene lost 5 bases, with 10 bases spanning the gap. The CDR3 loop reads CATQFGDTQYF. CDR3 bases: TGTGCCACCCAGTTTGGAGATACGCAGTATTTT.

J is TRBJ2-1 and V is TRBV4-1; D ambiguous. Germline lookup yields CDR1 MGHRA and CDR2 YSYEKL. The V and J ends lost 5 bases and 7 bases respectively, with 18 bases between them. The CDR3 has 15 amino acids. The CDR3 reads CASSYAASTPNEQFF. The CDR3 DNA sequence: TGCGCCAGCAGCTACGCGGCTAGTACCCCTAATGAGCAGTTCTTC.

The CDR3 spells CASSESRSLGSNQPQHF. For the CDR3, the DNA is TGCGCCAGCAGTGAGTCGAGGTCCCTGGGAAGCAATCAGCCCCAGCATTTT. The V gene is TRBV10-2, the J gene TRBJ1-5, with D hard to call. V dropped 0 bases and J dropped 1 base, with 13 bases sitting between them. Germline assignment: CDR1 WSHSY and CDR2 SAAADI. The CDR3 runs 17 residues.

A single count supports this clone. This chain connects TRBV7-6 to TRBJ1-1, with D unclear. Germline V lookup: CDR1 SGHVS, CDR2 FNYEAQ. Between the trimmed V and J ends, which lost 10 bases and 6 bases, there was a span of 12 bases. The CDR3 length is 11 residues. The CDR3 here is CATLRFPEAFF. In DNA form, the CDR3 reads TGTGCCACCCTACGCTTCCCTGAAGCTTTCTTT.

The chain links TRBV29-1 to TRBJ2-1; TRBD1 is a possible D gene (6 bases). Trimming stripped 7 bases from V and 2 bases from J, with 24 bases between. The CDR3 covers 17 residues. CDR1 and CDR2 from the germline V gene are SQVTM and ANQGSEA. The CDR3 sequence: CSGQTGLSIDAYNEQFF. The CDR3 coding sequence is TGCAGCGGTCAAACAGGGCTCTCGATCGATGCCTACAATGAGCAGTTCTTC.

The chain couples TRBV7-3 to TRBJ2-1; TRBD1 matches 8 bases. Per germline, CDR1 SGHTA and CDR2 FQGTGA. The CDR3 spans 14 residues. V lost 5 bases and J lost 8; bases outside the gene matches: 8. In DNA, the CDR3 is TGTGCCAGCAGCCCGGACAGGGTGGGGGATGAGCAGTTCTTC. Encoded protein: CASSPDRVGDEQFF.

The V call is TRBV29-1, the J call TRBJ1-5; D may be TRBD1 (5 bases). The length of the CDR3 is 13 residues. V lost 5 bases and J 4 bases, leaving 12 bases between the germline ends. Germline CDR1 reads SQVTM; CDR2 reads ANQGSEA. The CDR3 sequence: CSVRAGRNQPQHF. In DNA, the CDR3 is TGCAGCGTTCGAGCAGGGCGAAATCAGCCCCAGCATTTT.

This sequence joins TRBV28 and TRBJ1-1; D call uncertain. Between the trimmed V and J ends, which lost 9 bases and 2 bases, there was a span of 10 bases. Germline CDR1 is MDHEN and CDR2 is SYDVKM. The CDR3 contains 12 residues. The CDR3 nucleotides read TGTGCCAGTTCACTTATTAACACTGAAGCTTTCTTT. Amino acids: CASSLINTEAFF.

By sample share, this clone is large. This CDR3 is also generated by other DNA sequences in the sample. This chain uses TRBV5-4 with TRBJ2-1; D gene uncertain. The V end was cut by 4 bases, the J end by 0 bases, with 17 bases between. The germline gives CDR1 SGHNT, CDR2 YYREEE (reference sequence). The CDR3 loop spans 17 amino acids. CDR3 bases: TGTGCCAGCAGCAATTGGTTGCAGACCAGCTCCTACAATGAGCAGTTCTTC. Its translation: CASSNWLQTSSYNEQFF.

This clone was detected once. This chain uses TRBV29-1 with TRBJ2-7; D ambiguous. The V gene's germline CDR1 is SQVTM and CDR2 ANQGSEA. The ends were cut back, 4 bases at V and 4 bases at J, with 8 bases in the middle. The CDR3 sequence is 11 residues long. DNA of the CDR3: TGCAGCGTTGTGGTGGGATACGAGCAGTACTTC. Protein: CSVVVGYEQYF.

This chain joins TRBV29-1 and TRBJ1-5; D is uncertain. Per the germline V gene, CDR1 is SQVTM and CDR2 is ANQGSEA. CDR3 size: 14 residues. Trimming stripped 5 bases from V and 0 bases from J, with 11 bases between. As DNA, the CDR3 is TGCAGCGTTATTTTTCGGGATAGCAATCAGCCCCAGCATTTT. Translated: CSVIFRDSNQPQHF.

This chain joins TRBV11-1 and TRBJ2-2, with D unresolved. The V gene lost 5 bases and the J gene lost 4 bases, with 11 bases spanning the gap. There are 14 residues in the CDR3. Germline V lookup: CDR1 SGHAT, CDR2 FQDESV (reference sequence). The CDR3 DNA reads TGTGCCAGCAGCCCATATCGGAGCACCGGGGAGCTGTTTTTT. Protein sequence: CASSPYRSTGELFF.

This chain joins TRBV5-6 and TRBJ2-7; D is uncertain. CDR3 length: 12 residues. The V and J ends lost 4 bases and 7 bases respectively, with 12 bases between them. CDR1 is SGHDT, CDR2 YYEEEE, per germline. For the CDR3, the DNA is TGTGCCAGCAGCCTGTCCCGGCGGGAGCAGTACTTC. Its protein product is CASSLSRREQYF.

V usage is TRBV2 and J usage is TRBJ2-1; a possible D gene is TRBD2 (6 bases). CDR1 SNHLY and CDR2 FYNNEI come from the germline V gene. This CDR3 contains 15 residues. Deletions cut 11 bases from V and 6 bases from J, with 23 bases between. The CDR3, as DNA: TGTGCCTCTAATCCTCAGGGCGGGATTGCCAATGAGCAGTTCTTC. Translation gives CASNPQGGIANEQFF.

This clone was detected only a few times. This chain links TRBV28 with TRBJ2-3; 8 bases match TRBD1. CDR1 is MDHEN and CDR2 is SYDVKM in the germline V gene. The CDR3 is made up of 15 amino acids. Trimming cost V 4 bases and J 1 base; bases outside gene matches: 4. CDR3 residues: CASSSTGAGTDTQYF. DNA for the CDR3: TGTGCCAGCAGTTCGACAGGGGCTGGCACAGATACGCAGTATTTT. Together with reference TRBV28 and TRBJ2-3, the CDR3 gives the full variable domain: DVKVTQSSRYLVKRTGEKVFLECVQDMDHENMFWYRQDPGLGLRLIYFSYDVKMKEKGDIPEGYSVSREKKERFSLILESASTNQTSMYLCASSSTGAGTDTQYFGPGTRLTVL.

The J gene is TRBJ2-1, the V gene TRBV10-3; D perhaps matches TRBD2 (6 bases). Between the trimmed V and J ends, which lost 3 bases and 4 bases, there was a span of 13 bases. This CDR3 has 15 residues. Germline assignment: CDR1 ENHRY and CDR2 SYGVKD. The CDR3 sequence is CAISESAGRYNEQFF. The CDR3 DNA reads as TGTGCCATCAGTGAATCGGCGGGACGATACAATGAGCAGTTCTTC.

The chain couples TRBV4-1 to TRBJ2-1, with TRBD2 matching 12 bases. The J segment lost 7 bases and the V segment lost 0 bases, leaving 4 bases of the junction unmatched. The length of the CDR3 is 16 residues. Germline assignment: CDR1 MGHRA and CDR2 YSYEKL. In nucleotides, the CDR3 is TGCGCCAGCAGCCAAGAACGGACTAGCGGGAAGAATGAGCAGTTCTTC. It codes for CASSQERTSGKNEQFF.

Sample share makes this clone medium-sized. In nucleotides, the CDR3 is TGTGCCATCAGTGAGTCAAGGGACAGAAGTGGTCGGAACGAGCAGTACTTC. Translating gives CAISESRDRSGRNEQYF. The chain links TRBV10-3 to TRBJ2-7, with 7 bases that match TRBD1. The V segment lost 0 bases and the J segment 5 bases; nucleotides outside the gene matches: 13. CDR3 length: 17 residues. The germline V gene encodes CDR1 ENHRY and CDR2 SYGVKD.

This clone was observed a handful of times. The CDR3 coding sequence is TGCGCCAGCAGCCTCAGGACCAGGGCCGAAGCTTTCTTT. Amino acid sequence: CASSLRTRAEAFF. The chain combines TRBV5-1 with TRBJ1-1, with D tentatively TRBD1 (5 bases). The CDR3 extends over 13 amino acids. The V end was cut by 4 bases, the J end by 8 bases, with 15 bases between. From germline, CDR1 is SGHRS and CDR2 YFSETQ.